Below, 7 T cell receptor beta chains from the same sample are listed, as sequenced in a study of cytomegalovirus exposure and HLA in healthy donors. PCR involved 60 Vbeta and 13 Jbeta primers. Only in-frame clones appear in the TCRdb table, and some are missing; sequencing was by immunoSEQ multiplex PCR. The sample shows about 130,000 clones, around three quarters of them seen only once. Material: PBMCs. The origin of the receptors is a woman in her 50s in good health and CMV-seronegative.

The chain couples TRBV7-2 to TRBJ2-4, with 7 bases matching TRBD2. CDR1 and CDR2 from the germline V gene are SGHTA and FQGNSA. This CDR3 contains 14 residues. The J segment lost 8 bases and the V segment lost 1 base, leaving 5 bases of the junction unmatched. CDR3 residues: CASSLVRGGDIQYF. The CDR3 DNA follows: TGTGCCAGCAGCTTAGTTAGGGGAGGGGACATTCAGTACTTC.

The CDR3 DNA is TGTGCCAGCAGCTTCTCACAGGGTATCGATGAGCAGTTCTTC. This gives the protein CASSFSQGIDEQFF. V and J are TRBV7-2 and TRBJ2-1, with D tentatively TRBD1 (6 bases). The CDR3 length is 14 residues. Germline assignment: CDR1 SGHTA and CDR2 FQGNSA. V lost 3 bases and J lost 8, with 14 bases in between.

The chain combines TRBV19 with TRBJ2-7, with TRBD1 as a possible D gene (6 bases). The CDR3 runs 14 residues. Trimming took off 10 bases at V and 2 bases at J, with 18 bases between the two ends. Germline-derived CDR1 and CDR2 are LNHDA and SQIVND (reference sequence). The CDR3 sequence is CATSPRRGPYEQYF. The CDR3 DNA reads TGTGCCACGTCCCCGCGCAGGGGCCCCTACGAGCAGTACTTC.

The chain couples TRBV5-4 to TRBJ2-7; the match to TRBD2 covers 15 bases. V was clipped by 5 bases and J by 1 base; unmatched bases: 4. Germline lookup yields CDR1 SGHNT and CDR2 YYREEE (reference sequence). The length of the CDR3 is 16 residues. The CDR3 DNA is TGTGCCAGCAGTGAGGGACTAGCGGGAGGTTCCTACGAGCAGTACGTC. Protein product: CASSEGLAGGSYEQYV.

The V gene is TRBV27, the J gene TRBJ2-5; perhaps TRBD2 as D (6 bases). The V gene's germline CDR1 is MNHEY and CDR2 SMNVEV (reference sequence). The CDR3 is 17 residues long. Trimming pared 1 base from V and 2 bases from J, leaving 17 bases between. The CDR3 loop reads CASSLFWLEGRQETQYF. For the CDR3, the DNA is TGTGCCAGCAGTTTATTCTGGCTGGAGGGGAGGCAAGAGACCCAGTACTTC.

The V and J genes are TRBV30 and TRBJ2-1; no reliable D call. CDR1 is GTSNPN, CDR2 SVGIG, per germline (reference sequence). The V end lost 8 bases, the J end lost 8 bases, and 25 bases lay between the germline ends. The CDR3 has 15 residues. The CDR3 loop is CALRSPELVGDEQFF. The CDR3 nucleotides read TGTGCCCTGCGATCGCCGGAGTTGGTCGGCGATGAGCAGTTCTTC.

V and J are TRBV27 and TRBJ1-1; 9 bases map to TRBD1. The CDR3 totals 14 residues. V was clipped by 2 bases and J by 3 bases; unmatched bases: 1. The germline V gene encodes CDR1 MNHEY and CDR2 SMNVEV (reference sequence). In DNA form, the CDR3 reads TGTGCCAGCAGTTTAGGACAGGGGTACACTGAAGCTTTCTTT. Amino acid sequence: CASSLGQGYTEAFF.